This T cell receptor beta chain is drawn from a study of OX40 agonist ivuxolimab in advanced cancers. Across the study: Ivuxolimab, which is an agonistic anti-OX40 (CD134) antibody, was administered to the patients.

Assay used: immunoSEQ multiplex PCR; TCRdb lists only in-frame clones, some missing. This repertoire shows around 75,000 clones, almost 90% found once; its top ten account for over 2%. The CDR3 contains 13 residues. Trimming removed 4 bases from V and 6 bases from J, with 10 bases in between. The germline V gene encodes CDR1 SNHLY and CDR2 FYNNEI. This clone was seen a handful of times. Its antigen is unidentified. Broader study findings: Average numbers of expanded clones were greater in CD8+ T cells than in CD4+. What antigens the expanded peripheral T cells recognized was never established.

Any history of autoimmune disease or systemic immunosuppression disqualified patients. This receptor was identified in an adult with an advanced solid tumor such as melanoma, head and neck, liver or kidney cancer. The rearrangement uses TRBV2 and TRBJ1-5, with D unresolved. Specimen: CD4+ or CD8+ T cells sorted from blood, collected in a trial of the OX40 agonist ivuxolimab. Written as DNA, the CDR3 is TGTGCCAGCAGTGTAGGAGGCAGTCAGCCCCAGCATTTT. It codes for CASSVGGSQPQHF.